The 7 T cell receptor beta chains given below trace back to one sample, sequenced in a study of blood T cell repertoires in COVID-19. The method was immunoSEQ multiplex PCR; TCRdb's version includes in-frame clones alone and lacks a portion of them. Here the sample spans under 300,000 clones, more than 70% being singletons. Sample: peripheral blood. These receptors were collected from a woman between 40 and 50 years old who had recovered from COVID-19.

The V gene is TRBV7-3, the J gene TRBJ2-7; TRBD2 agrees at 8 bases. The germline V gene has CDR1 SGHTA and CDR2 FQGTGA. V lost 5 bases to trimming and J lost 3 bases; unmatched junction nucleotides: 9. This CDR3 comprises 15 residues. The CDR3 coding sequence is TGTGCCAGCAGCCCTGGGGGAGCGGGGGTCTACGAGCAGTACTTC. Its protein product is CASSPGGAGVYEQYF. The full variable domain, with the rest looked up from reference TRBV7-3 and TRBJ2-7, is GAGVSQTPSNKVTEKGKYVELRCDPISGHTALYWYRQSLGQGPEFLIYFQGTGAADDSGLPNDRFFAVRPEGSVSTLKIQRTERGDSAVYLCASSPGGAGVYEQYFGPGTRLTVT.

Here the CDR3 reads CASSLGLVNEQYF. The CDR3 coding sequence is TGTGCCAGCAGCTTGGGACTAGTTAACGAGCAGTACTTC. The genes are TRBV11-1 and TRBJ2-7, with TRBD2 matching 8 bases. The trim removed 3 bases at V and 5 bases at J, leaving 3 bases unmatched. This CDR3 has 13 residues. CDR1 SGHAT and CDR2 FQDESV come from the germline V gene (reference sequence).

The count of this clone is one. This sequence joins TRBV19 and TRBJ2-1; 9 bases fit TRBD1. Germline CDR1 reads LNHDA; CDR2 reads SQIVND (reference sequence). The CDR3 is made up of 15 amino acids. The V and J ends lost 6 bases and 7 bases, in that order; junction bases with no gene match: 10. As DNA, the CDR3 is TGTGCCAGTAGCCTAGGACAGGGGTTCATGAATGAGCAGTTCTTC. This gives the protein CASSLGQGFMNEQFF.

The J gene is TRBJ2-7, the V gene TRBV6-5, with 8 bases matching TRBD2. The CDR3 contains 15 residues. Germline CDR1 and CDR2: MNHEY and SVGAGI. The ends lost 5 bases at V and 3 bases at J; junction bases unmatched: 9. The CDR3 DNA reads as TGTGCCAGCAGTCGGGACGGCACTAGCGGCTACGAGCAGTACTTC. Translated: CASSRDGTSGYEQYF.

The chain is built from TRBV19 and TRBJ1-4, with D hard to call. This CDR3 is 18 amino acids long. The germline V gene has CDR1 LNHDA and CDR2 SQIVND (reference sequence). The V and J ends lost 7 bases and 0 bases respectively, with 21 bases between them. The CDR3 bases are TGTGCCAGTACCCAGAGGAGGCCGTACAACCCAACTAATGAAAAACTGTTTTTT. It encodes CASTQRRPYNPTNEKLFF.

J is TRBJ1-2 and V is TRBV4-1; a possible D gene is TRBD1 (6 bases). The CDR3 is made up of 16 amino acids. The germline V gene has CDR1 MGHRA and CDR2 YSYEKL. V lost 2 bases and J 0 bases, leaving 13 bases between the germline ends. The CDR3 loop reads CASSQTNRDPNYGYTF. In DNA form, the CDR3 reads TGCGCCAGCAGCCAAACTAACAGGGATCCTAACTATGGCTACACCTTC.

The gene calls are TRBV6-5 and TRBJ2-1, with a tentative D call TRBD1 (5 bases). The CDR3 runs to 13 residues. The germline V gene encodes CDR1 MNHEY and CDR2 SVGAGI. The V gene lost 0 bases and the J gene lost 14 bases, with 14 bases spanning the gap. Here the CDR3 DNA reads TGTGCCAGCAGTTACTCTCCCTCGGACAAAAAGTTCTTC. It is translated as CASSYSPSDKKFF.